The source of this TCR beta chain is a study of T cells in women clearing cervical HPV infection. Looking at the study overall: Case blood drawn at lesion detection; control blood after infection cleared. Cases' blood sampling followed lesion detection by median about 150 days (90 to 200).

The data were produced by immunoSEQ multiplex PCR, yet TCRdb's version contains in-frame clones alone and is incomplete. The sample has around 25,000 clones. The CDR3 sequence is 14 residues long. Germline values: CDR1 SEHNR, CDR2 FQNEAQ (reference sequence). Note on this clone: The read halts 3 residues ahead of the CDR3 end, with the missing end drawn from the germline J gene.

V is TRBV7-9 and J is TRBJ2-3; a weak D match, TRBD2 (5 bases). The clonotype was recovered from a woman aged 18-70 years with a cervical HPV16 infection that either progressed to CIN3+ or cleared (not recorded which). Sequenced: blood buffy coat. The CDR3: CASSENEGGETQYF. The part of the CDR3 DNA that was read is TGTGCCAGCAGCGAAAACGAGGGTGGCGAGACG. Combining the CDR3 with reference TRBV7-9 and TRBJ2-3 gives the whole variable domain DTGVSQNPRHKITKRGQNVTFRCDPISEHNRLYWYRQTLGQGPEFLTYFQNEAQLEKSRLLSDRFSAERPKGSFSTLEIQRTEQGDSAMYLCASSENEGGETQYFGPGTRLTVL.